These T cell receptor beta chains were read from a single sample in a study of long-term antiretroviral therapy in people with HIV. Assay: immunoSEQ multiplex PCR; the TCRdb copy retains only in-frame clones and omits some. The profile shows approximately 11,000 clones, more than 85% of them singletons. The material sequenced was unsorted PBMCs, taken 0.2 years before starting antiretroviral therapy. Receptors originate from a middle-aged woman with HIV. CDR3s include the opening cysteine and the closing phenylalanine or tryptophan. D genes are given only for firm matches. Part of the rows lack a size; the others show once, few, many or a class for expanded clones.

v_call	j_call	d_call	clone_size	cdr3_nt	cdr3_aa
TRBV15	TRBJ2-6	.	.	TGTGCCACCACCCGAGGACCCCTTGGGGCCAACGTCCTGACTTTC	CATTRGPLGANVLTF
TRBV9	TRBJ1-5	TRBD1	few	TGTGCCAGCAGCTCCGGGACAGGGGTCAATCAGCCCCAGCATTTT	CASSSGTGVNQPQHF
TRBV5-8	TRBJ1-2	.	.	TGTGCCAGCAGCCGGACCCAAGGGGGCTACACCTTC	CASSRTQGGYTF
TRBV30	TRBJ2-6	TRBD1	.	TGTGCCTGGGGGACAGGGCTCTCTGGGGCCAACGTCCTGACTTTC	CAWGTGLSGANVLTF
TRBV7-2	TRBJ2-3	.	.	TGTGCCAGCAGCTTATCCCAGGCGGGCACAGATACGCAGTATTTT	CASSLSQAGTDTQYF
TRBV6-6	TRBJ1-3	.	.	TGTGCCAGCAGTTACTATAGCTCTGGAAACACCATATATTTT	CASSYYSSGNTIYF
TRBV21-1	TRBJ1-5	.	.	TGTGCCAGCAGCGGAACCGACAGGGGGTTAGGTCAGCCCCAGCATTTT	CASSGTDRGLGQPQHF
TRBV5-4	TRBJ1-2	TRBD1	.	TGTGCCAGCAGCTTGGAGGACAGGGCCTATGGCTACACCTTC	CASSLEDRAYGYTF
TRBV6-5	TRBJ2-7	.	once	TGTGCCAGCCAGCCCGGGACACTTCCCTACGAGCAGTACTTC	CASQPGTLPYEQYF
TRBV2	TRBJ1-1	.	.	TGTGCCAGCCTTCCGGGACAAGGGAACACTGAAGCTTTCTTT	CASLPGQGNTEAFF
TRBV7-9	TRBJ2-7	.	.	TGTGCCAGCAGCTTAGAGGGACCGCTCTCCTACGAGCAGTACTTC	CASSLEGPLSYEQYF
TRBV10-3	TRBJ2-7	.	.	TGTGCCAGCAGGAATTTTACGAGAGAGCAGTACTTC	CASRNFTREQYF
TRBV5-6	TRBJ2-4	.	.	TGTGCCAGCAGCTTGGAACCCGAGGAGGAAAACATTCAGTACTTC	CASSLEPEEENIQYF
TRBV5-8	TRBJ2-1	TRBD1	.	TGTGCCAGCAACCTCGTGATCGGACAGGGTCTCGTAAATGAGCAGTTCTTC	CASNLVIGQGLVNEQFF
TRBV6-1	TRBJ1-6	.	.	TGTGCCAGCAGTGGAAACAGGGCCAATTCACCCCTCCACTTT	CASSGNRANSPLHF
TRBV6-1	TRBJ1-4	.	.	TGTGCCAGCAGCCCCAGGGGTGCTAATGAAAAACTGTTTTTT	CASSPRGANEKLFF
TRBV23-1	TRBJ2-7	TRBD1	.	TGCGCCAGCAGTCAAACGCAAGGCCGGCCGGGGACAGCTTACGAGCAGTACTTC	CASSQTQGRPGTAYEQYF
TRBV5-4	TRBJ2-2	.	.	TGTGCCAGCAGCTGGGCGGGGGAGCTGTTTTTT	CASSWAGELFF
TRBV7-6	TRBJ1-1	.	.	TGTGCCAGCAGCTCCTCATGGGAGAACACTGAAGCTTTCTTT	CASSSSWENTEAFF
TRBV30	TRBJ2-3	.	.	TGTGCCTGGAGCCTCGGCGGGTGGGATACGCAGTATTTT	CAWSLGGWDTQYF
TRBV11-2	TRBJ1-2	.	.	TGTGCCAGCAGCCTCGCTGGAGGTGCGGGGAGGTCCTATGGCTACACCTTC	CASSLAGGAGRSYGYTF
TRBV29-1	TRBJ1-2	.	.	TGCAGCGGGGTTGGAGCTAACTATGGCTACACCTTC	CSGVGANYGYTF
TRBV6-5	TRBJ2-5	TRBD1	.	TGTGCCAGCAGCCCTACGGACAGGGGGATAGAGACCCAGTACTTC	CASSPTDRGIETQYF
TRBV4-2	TRBJ1-6	TRBD1	.	TGTGCCAGCAGGCCGGGACAGGGGTCGCAGGGGAAAAATTCACCCCTCCACTTT	CASRPGQGSQGKNSPLHF
TRBV15	TRBJ1-1	.	.	TGTGCCACCAGCAAGTCCGAGAACACTGAAGCTTTCTTT	CATSKSENTEAFF
TRBV20-1	TRBJ1-1	.	.	TGCAGTGCTCCCATGAACACTGAAGCTTTCTTT	CSAPMNTEAFF
TRBV4-1	TRBJ2-6	TRBD2	.	TGCGCCAGCAGCCAAGTGGCGGGGGGGCCGGAAGGGGCCAACGTCCTGACTTTC	CASSQVAGGPEGANVLTF
TRBV2	TRBJ2-3	TRBD1	once	TGTGCCAGCAGTGACCCGGGACAGGGACCACAGGGGACGCAGTATTTT	CASSDPGQGPQGTQYF
TRBV5-4	TRBJ2-5	TRBD2	.	TGTGCCAGCAGCAGGACTAGCGGGGGGGCCGAGGAGACCCAGTACTTC	CASSRTSGGAEETQYF
TRBV7-9	TRBJ1-5	TRBD1	.	TGTGCCAGCAGCTTAGGTGGGGGGGGGACAGGCCACCGTAATCAGCCCCAGCATTTT	CASSLGGGGTGHRNQPQHF
TRBV14	TRBJ1-1	.	.	TGTGCCAGCAGCCAAAATCGGGGCGGGGTCATGAACACTGAAGCTTTCTTT	CASSQNRGGVMNTEAFF
TRBV11-2	TRBJ1-1	.	.	TGTGCCAGCAGCTTAGATTTGGACACCCTGGGCACTGAAGCTTTCTTT	CASSLDLDTLGTEAFF
TRBV5-6	TRBJ2-7	.	.	TGTGCCAGCAGCGATAGGGCGGGCAAAAGGTACTACGAGCAGTACTTC	CASSDRAGKRYYEQYF
TRBV5-5	TRBJ2-7	TRBD1	.	TGTGCCAGCAGCCGGACAGGGAACTCCTACGAGCAGTACTTC	CASSRTGNSYEQYF
TRBV6-5	TRBJ1-2	TRBD1	.	TGTGCCAGCAGTTACAAGAAGGGACAGGGGGCCGGAGGCTACACCTTC	CASSYKKGQGAGGYTF
TRBV5-1	TRBJ2-6	TRBD1	.	TGCGCCAGCAGCCCGAAAGCGGACAGGGCCCTCTCTGGGGCCAACGTCCTGACTTTC	CASSPKADRALSGANVLTF
TRBV30	TRBJ1-5	.	.	TGTGCCTGGAGGCAGGGACTAAATCAGCCCCAGCATTTT	CAWRQGLNQPQHF